This T cell receptor (beta chain) was retrieved from a study of control samples from healthy donors and cancer patients. Looked up from germline, CDR1 is SGHDT and CDR2 is YYEEEE. Trimming took 1 base from V and 3 from J; bases not matched to a gene: 3. The CDR3 runs 15 residues. TCRdb's table, derived via immunoSEQ multiplex PCR, lists solely in-frame clones and lacks some. The repertoire includes around 100,000 clones, approximately 92% of them detected once, and about 2.9% sits in the top ten. The gene calls are TRBV5-6 and TRBJ1-4; 7 bases line up with TRBD1. Input material: blood. This clonotype originated in a human donor in good health. The donor label of this sample is uncertain. The CDR3 DNA reads as TGTGCCAGCAGCTTGAGGGGGCGGGCTAATGAAAAACTGTTTTTT. Its translation is CASSLRGRANEKLFF.